A single sample gave rise to the 5 T cell receptor beta chains below, sequenced in a study of cytomegalovirus exposure and HLA in healthy donors. 60 Vbeta and 13 Jbeta primers were used in PCR. Sequenced by immunoSEQ multiplex PCR; TCRdb stores in-frame clones only, minus some. The repertoire table contains under 200,000 clones. Sequenced material: PBMCs. The receptors derive from a man aged 25-40 years in good health and CMV-seronegative.

The chain joins TRBV28 to TRBJ1-1; no clear D gene. CDR1 is MDHEN and CDR2 is SYDVKM in the germline V gene. Between the trimmed V and J ends, which lost 3 bases and 7 bases, there was a span of 9 bases. The CDR3 is 12 residues long. For the CDR3, the DNA is TGTGCCAGCAGTTTGGAGGGTGGTGAAGCTTTCTTT. Translated: CASSLEGGEAFF.

This chain joins TRBV11-3 and TRBJ1-4, with TRBD1 identical over 8 bases. Germline V gene sequence: CDR1 SGHNT, CDR2 YENEEA. Germline trimming cut 4 bases from V and 1 base from J; bases unmatched to any gene: 2. This CDR3 is built from 15 residues. The CDR3 DNA sequence: TGTGCCAGCAGCTCCGGACAGGGAACTAATGAAAAACTGTTTTTT. Protein: CASSSGQGTNEKLFF.

CDR3 protein: CASGDRVPQHF. The DNA of the CDR3 is TGTGCCTCCGGGGACAGGGTGCCCCAGCATTTT. The chain is built from TRBV11-2 and TRBJ1-5; 9 nucleotides match TRBD1. CDR1 and CDR2 from the germline V gene are SGHAT and FQNNGV. The V and J ends lost 11 bases and 9 bases, in that order; junction bases with no gene match: 5. CDR3 size: 11 residues.

V and J are TRBV5-6 and TRBJ1-5; D uncertain. The V gene lost 5 bases and the J gene lost 5 bases, with 17 bases spanning the gap. The CDR3 runs 15 residues. Germline CDR1 reads SGHDT; CDR2 reads YYEEEE. CDR3 DNA: TGTGCCAGCAGGTTCGGCAGAGCGAAGGATCAGCCCCAGCATTTT. It specifies CASRFGRAKDQPQHF. Looking up the rest from reference TRBV5-6 and TRBJ1-5 gives the full variable domain: DAGVTQSPTHLIKTRGQQVTLRCSPKSGHDTVSWYQQALGQGPQFIFQYYEEEERQRGNFPDRFSGHQFPNYSSELNVNALLLGDSALYLCASRFGRAKDQPQHFGDGTRLSIL.

The rearrangement joins TRBV19 to TRBJ2-6; D is unclear. The CDR3 is 15 residues long. Trimming took off 3 bases at V and 2 bases at J, with 8 bases between the two ends. The germline V gene has CDR1 LNHDA and CDR2 SQIVND (reference sequence). In nucleotides, the CDR3 is TGTGCCAGTAGTATGGAGCCCGCTGGGGCCAACGTCCTGACTTTC. Protein product: CASSMEPAGANVLTF.